Shown below are 8 T cell receptor beta chains from a single sample sequenced in a study of T cell repertoires in urothelial bladder cancer. Produced via immunoSEQ multiplex PCR; TCRdb's table is partial and in-frame only. This sample has about 14,000 clones; 60% to 70% occur once, and the top ten carry 8.5% to 9%. The specimen was tumor-infiltrating cells from bladder cancer. All receptors come from a human donor with urothelial carcinoma.

The chain employs TRBV6-1 and TRBJ1-2; 7 bases match TRBD1. Germline CDR1 and CDR2: MNHNS and SASEGT. The CDR3 spans 15 residues. V was clipped by 7 bases and J by 4 bases; unmatched bases: 12. CDR3 amino acids: CASTLSPDRSYGYTF. CDR3 nucleotides: TGTGCCAGCACCCTATCTCCGGACAGGAGCTATGGCTACACCTTC.

The chain is built from TRBV2 and TRBJ1-2, with 7 bases aligning to TRBD1. Germline CDR1 and CDR2: SNHLY and FYNNEI. Germline trimming cut 1 base from V and 0 bases from J; bases unmatched to any gene: 2. The CDR3 is 15 amino acids. The CDR3 bases are TGTGCCAGCAGTGAAGGACAGGGAACTAACTATGGCTACACCTTC. This encodes CASSEGQGTNYGYTF.

The rearrangement uses TRBV10-3 and TRBJ2-6, with a weak D call TRBD1 (6 bases). Trimming removed 8 bases from V and 2 bases from J, with 10 bases in between. Germline V CDR1 and CDR2: ENHRY, SYGVKD. The CDR3 consists of 14 residues. The CDR3 is CAIAQGAGANVLTF. CDR3 DNA: TGTGCCATCGCACAGGGAGCTGGGGCCAACGTCCTGACTTTC.

This clone occurred a few times. This chain uses TRBV2 with TRBJ1-2; D uncertain. V lost 3 bases and J 4 bases, leaving 15 bases between the germline ends. The germline gives CDR1 SNHLY, CDR2 FYNNEI. CDR3 size: 15 residues. This CDR3 is CASSEALTSGYGYTF. The CDR3 coding sequence is TGTGCCAGCAGTGAGGCCCTTACTTCGGGCTATGGCTACACCTTC.

The chain links TRBV11-3 to TRBJ1-2, with D possibly being TRBD1 (5 bases). V was shortened by 3 bases and J by 8 bases, with 13 bases between the two germline ends. This CDR3 has 13 residues. Germline loops: CDR1 SGHNT, CDR2 YENEEA. The CDR3, as DNA: TGTGCCAGCAGCTTGGGGACCCTGGGAGGCTACACCTTC. Translation: CASSLGTLGGYTF. The full variable domain, rest sourced from reference TRBV11-3 and TRBJ1-2, is EAGVVQSPRYKIIEKKQPVAFWCNPISGHNTLYWYLQNLGQGPELLIRYENEEAVDDSQLPKDRFSAERLKGVDSTLKIQPAELGDSAVYLCASSLGTLGGYTFGSGTRLTVV.

This clone was observed a single time. This chain links TRBV7-2 with TRBJ1-1; 8 bases line up with TRBD1. The trim removed 8 bases at V and 9 bases at J, leaving 11 bases unmatched. There are 13 residues in the CDR3. In germline, CDR1 is SGHTA, CDR2 FQGNSA. CDR3 nucleotide sequence: TGTGCCAGCCGGGGACAGGTTGGGGAGCAAGCTTTCTTT. Encoded protein: CASRGQVGEQAFF.

In this sample, this clone turned up a few times. The V and J genes are TRBV7-9 and TRBJ1-1; 8 bases line up with TRBD1. Germline trimming cut 7 bases from V and 1 base from J; bases unmatched to any gene: 5. The CDR3 has 14 residues. CDR1 is SEHNR, CDR2 FQNEAQ, per germline (reference sequence). As DNA, the CDR3 is TGTGCCAGCAACCGACAGGGGTGGAACACTGAAGCTTTCTTT. Translating gives CASNRQGWNTEAFF.

The chain joins TRBV4-3 to TRBJ1-2; D is undetermined. Germline CDR1 reads LGHNA; CDR2 reads YSLEER. V dropped 0 bases and J dropped 6 bases, with 11 bases sitting between them. CDR3 length equals 14 residues. This CDR3 reads CASSQDSGEDGYTF. The CDR3 coding sequence is TGCGCCAGCAGCCAAGACTCAGGAGAGGATGGCTACACCTTC.